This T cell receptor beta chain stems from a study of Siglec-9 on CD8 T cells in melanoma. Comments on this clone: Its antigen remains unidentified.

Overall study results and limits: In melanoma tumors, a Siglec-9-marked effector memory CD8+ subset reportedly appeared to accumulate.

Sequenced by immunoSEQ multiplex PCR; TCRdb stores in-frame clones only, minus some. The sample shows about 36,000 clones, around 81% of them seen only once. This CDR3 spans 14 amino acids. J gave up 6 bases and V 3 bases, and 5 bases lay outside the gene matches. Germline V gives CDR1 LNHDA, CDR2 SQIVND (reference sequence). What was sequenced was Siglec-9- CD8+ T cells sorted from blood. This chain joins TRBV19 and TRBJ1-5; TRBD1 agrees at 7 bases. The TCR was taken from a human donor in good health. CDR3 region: CASSIGAGGQPQHF. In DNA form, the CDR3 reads TGTGCCAGTAGTATCGGGGCAGGGGGTCAGCCCCAGCATTTT.